This T cell receptor beta chain was documented in a study of blood T cell repertoires in COVID-19. Study details: The United States, Italy and Spain supplied acute and convalescent COVID-19 samples. From T cells, B-cell-depleted T cells, or PBMCs came the material, which was cDNA or gDNA.

In the source study's methods: Reference gene primer amplification yielded estimated nucleated cell counts. Profiled with immunoSEQ multiplex PCR; TCRdb holds only in-frame clones, not every one. From that table come the V and J calls and clone size; the DNA was used to work out D and trimming. The data contain hundreds of thousands of clones, around 86% of them singletons. This clone was counted many times. Trimming took 3 bases from V and 0 from J, leaving 14 bases between them. The CDR3 sequence is 15 residues long. Germline lookup yields CDR1 SQVTM and CDR2 ANQGSEA. This sequence originates from a woman younger than 45 who had recovered from COVID-19. The genes are TRBV29-1 and TRBJ1-1; D possibly corresponds to TRBD1 (5 bases). Sequenced input: peripheral blood. The CDR3 region has the DNA TGCAGCGTTGATGGCCGGGGGGTGGTGAACACTGAAGCTTTCTTT. It yields the protein CSVDGRGVVNTEAFF.